The 6 T cell receptor beta chains in this list originate from one sample, sequenced in a study of T cells in tuberculosis. Generated by immunoSEQ multiplex PCR, the TCRdb table keeps only in-frame clones and is missing some. The table has just under 45,000 clones, approximately 94% seen once; the top ten hold under 2%. The source material was PBMCs. These receptors were collected from a donor between 5 and 29 years old with latent tuberculosis or without tuberculosis infection. Some clones in this sample may be carry-over from other donors' samples.

This rearrangement joins TRBV7-2 to TRBJ2-7, with D possibly TRBD2 on 6 matching bases. Trimming removed 5 bases at V and 1 base at J, with 12 bases between. Germline V gene sequence: CDR1 SGHTA, CDR2 FQGNSA. CDR3 length: 14 residues. Here the CDR3 DNA reads TGTGCCAGCAGCCCAGAGACTAGATCCTACGAGCAGTACTTC. Protein: CASSPETRSYEQYF. The variable domain in full, with the rest retrieved from reference TRBV7-2 and TRBJ2-7, is GAGVSQSPSNKVTEKGKDVELRCDPISGHTALYWYRQSLGQGLEFLIYFQGNSAPDKSGLPSDRFSAERTGGSVSTLTIQRTQQEDSAVYLCASSPETRSYEQYFGPGTRLTVT.

The chain joins TRBV28 to TRBJ2-3, with TRBD2 matching over 9 bases. The germline gives CDR1 MDHEN, CDR2 SYDVKM. V lost 6 bases, J lost 6 bases, and 22 bases stayed unmatched. CDR3 size: 19 residues. The CDR3, as DNA: TGTGCCAGCAGGCCAAATAGCGGGAGATCCCCTCCTCCCGGGGATACGCAGTATTTT. This gives the protein CASRPNSGRSPPPGDTQYF.

The chain carries TRBV30 and TRBJ2-5, with a tentative D call TRBD1 (8 bases). Per the germline V gene, CDR1 is GTSNPN and CDR2 is SVGIG (reference sequence). V lost 2 bases to trimming and J lost 3 bases, with 16 bases between them. The CDR3 is 15 residues long. The CDR3 DNA reads TGTGCCTGGAGTCCTAGGACAGGGAGGGAAGAGACCCAGTACTTC. Protein sequence: CAWSPRTGREETQYF.

The chain joins TRBV7-9 to TRBJ2-1; 13 bases are a match to TRBD2. This CDR3 spans 17 amino acids. Germline V gene lookup returns CDR1 SEHNR and CDR2 FQNEAQ (reference sequence). With 3 bases clipped from V and 3 bases from J, the junction kept 5 bases outside the gene matches. CDR3 DNA: TGTGCCAGCAGCTTGGGAGGACTAGCGGGGGACTACAATGAGCAGTTCTTC. Amino acids: CASSLGGLAGDYNEQFF.

The chain is built from TRBV29-1 and TRBJ1-4; D ambiguous. V lost 4 bases to trimming and J lost 8 bases, with 11 bases between them. Germline V gene lookup returns CDR1 SQVTM and CDR2 ANQGSEA. The CDR3 has 12 residues. The DNA for the CDR3 is TGCAGCGTTGGAGGGTTAGGAGAAAAACTGTTTTTT. Its translation: CSVGGLGEKLFF.

The chain recombines TRBV6-5 with TRBJ1-5; D may be TRBD1 (6 bases). Looked up from germline, CDR1 is MNHEY and CDR2 is SVGAGI. Trimming removed 6 bases at V and 9 bases at J, with 15 bases between. The CDR3 runs to 13 residues. CDR3 DNA sequence: TGTGCCAGCAGGACCGACGTACAGGGGCCCCAGCATTTT. Translation gives CASRTDVQGPQHF.